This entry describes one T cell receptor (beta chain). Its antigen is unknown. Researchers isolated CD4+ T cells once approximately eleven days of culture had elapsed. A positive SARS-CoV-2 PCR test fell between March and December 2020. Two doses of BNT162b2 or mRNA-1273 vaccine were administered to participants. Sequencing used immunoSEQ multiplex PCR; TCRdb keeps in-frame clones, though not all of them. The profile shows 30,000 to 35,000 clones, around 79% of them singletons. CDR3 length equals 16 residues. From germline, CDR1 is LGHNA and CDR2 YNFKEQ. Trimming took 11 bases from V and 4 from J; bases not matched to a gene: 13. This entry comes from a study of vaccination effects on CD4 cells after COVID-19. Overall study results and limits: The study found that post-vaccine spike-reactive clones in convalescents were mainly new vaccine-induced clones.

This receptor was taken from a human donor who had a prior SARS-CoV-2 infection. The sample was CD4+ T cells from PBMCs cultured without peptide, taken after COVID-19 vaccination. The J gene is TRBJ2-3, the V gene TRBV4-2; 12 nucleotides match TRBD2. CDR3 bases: TGTGCCGCAGCCCCGGGACTAGCGGGCACCTCAGATACGCAGTATTTT. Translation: CAAAPGLAGTSDTQYF.